This is a list of T cell receptor beta chains from one sample in a study of T cell therapy after organ transplantation. Sequencing used immunoSEQ multiplex PCR; TCRdb keeps in-frame clones, though not all of them. The repertoire consists of tens of thousands of clones, with over 80% occurring once and the leading ten covering approximately 33%. The antigens for these receptors are not known. This material consisted of CD8+ T cells from blood, taken after autologous CMV-specific T cell therapy. Source of these receptors: a human patient who had received a solid organ transplant and had CMV disease. Part of the T cell pool may stem from the graft donor. Each CDR3 is given with its conserved first and last residue. A D gene is named only where the DNA matches it firmly. Some rows mark clone size as missing; the rest say once, few, many or name a class of expanded clone.

J	size	V	D	DNA	CDR3
TRBJ2-1	.	TRBV19	TRBD2	TGTGCCAGTAGTGTATTCGGCCCGGGACTAGCGGGAGGAGTGGACAATGAGCAGTTCTTC	CASSVFGPGLAGGVDNEQFF
TRBJ2-1	.	TRBV29-1	.	TGCAGCGTTGACAGGGATGAAAGCTCCTACAATGAGCAGTTCTTC	CSVDRDESSYNEQFF
TRBJ2-7	.	TRBV13	.	TGTGCCAGCAGCTTTAGCTCCTACGAGCAGTACTTC	CASSFSSYEQYF
TRBJ1-2	.	TRBV7-9	TRBD1	TGTGCCAGCAGCTCCCGGACAGGGCGTATTTTCTATGGCTACACCTTC	CASSSRTGRIFYGYTF
TRBJ2-6	once	TRBV9	.	TGTGCCAGCAAGGCAGGCGGCTCTGGGGCCAACGTCCTGACTTTC	CASKAGGSGANVLTF
TRBJ1-1	.	TRBV27	.	TGTGCCAGCAGTTTAAAGGGGAGCACTGAAGCTTTCTTT	CASSLKGSTEAFF
TRBJ2-3	.	TRBV28	.	TGTGCCAGCAGTTTCGGGTTCACAGATACGCAGTATTTT	CASSFGFTDTQYF
TRBJ1-4	.	TRBV28	.	TGTGCCAGCAGTTTCCACCGGGGATGGGGTGAAAAACTGTTTTTT	CASSFHRGWGEKLFF
TRBJ1-1	.	TRBV5-6	TRBD1	TGTGCCAGCAGCTTGTTTGGGACAGCTATCATGAACACTGAAGCTTTCTTT	CASSLFGTAIMNTEAFF
TRBJ2-2	.	TRBV4-3	TRBD2	TGCGCCAGCAGCCAAGAGTTACTCGGCGGGGGGGCCCACACCGGGGAGCTGTTTTTT	CASSQELLGGGAHTGELFF
TRBJ2-5	.	TRBV11-3	.	TGTGCCAGCAGCCTCGAGGGCAGGGCAGGAGAGACCCAGTACTTC	CASSLEGRAGETQYF
TRBJ1-1	.	TRBV4-1	.	TGCGCCAGCAGCCACTTAAGAGTGAGCACTGAAGCTTTCTTT	CASSHLRVSTEAFF
TRBJ2-3	.	TRBV6-5	TRBD2	TGTGCCAGCGGGCGCGGGGGAGATACGCAGTATTTT	CASGRGGDTQYF
TRBJ2-5	.	TRBV5-4	TRBD2	TGTGCCAGCAGCTTGTCGGGAGGTAGGCTTGGAGAGACCCAGTACTTC	CASSLSGGRLGETQYF
TRBJ2-7	.	TRBV27	.	TGTGCCAGCAGTTATCCAGGGTCGGACGAGCAGTACTTC	CASSYPGSDEQYF
TRBJ1-1	.	TRBV15	.	TGTGCCACCAGCAGAGACTCGGGCCAGAACACTGAAGCTTTCTTT	CATSRDSGQNTEAFF
TRBJ1-5	few	TRBV7-9	TRBD1	TGTGCCAGCAGCGGCGGGACAGGGAACAATCAGCCCCAGCATTTT	CASSGGTGNNQPQHF